The 22 T cell receptor beta chains given below trace back to one sample, sequenced in a study of shared clonotypes between healthy human individuals. Naive CD8 cells lacked CD45RO and underwent positive selection for CCR7, leaving out terminally differentiated effector memory CD45RA+ cells. Libraries were prepared by immunoSEQ multiplex PCR; TCRdb keeps only in-frame clonotypes and omits some of them. This table has about 2 million clones, about 94% appearing once. Material for sequencing was naive CD8+ T cells sorted from blood. These receptors all come from a man between 18 and 35 years old in good health.

The chain recombines TRBV9 with TRBJ1-5, with 9 bases fitting TRBD1. V dropped 4 bases and J dropped 7; count of bases not matched to a gene: 9. CDR1 is SGDLS and CDR2 is YYNGEE in the germline V gene. This CDR3 spans 15 amino acids. The CDR3 sequence is CASSPGTGTLQPQHF. The CDR3 nucleotides read TGTGCCAGCAGCCCAGGGACAGGGACACTGCAGCCCCAGCATTTT. The entire variable domain, with the rest obtained from reference TRBV9 and TRBJ1-5, is as follows: DSGVTQTPKHLITATGQRVTLRCSPRSGDLSVYWYQQSLDQGLQFLIQYYNGEERAKGNILERFSAQQFPDLHSELNLSSLELGDSALYFCASSPGTGTLQPQHFGDGTRLSIL.

The V and J genes are TRBV19 and TRBJ1-5; D possibly corresponds to TRBD1 (5 bases). The CDR3 has 14 residues. The V gene's germline CDR1 is LNHDA and CDR2 SQIVND (reference sequence). Between the trimmed V and J ends, which lost 5 bases and 2 bases, there was a span of 10 bases. The CDR3 region has the DNA TGTGCCAGTAGTCTGGGGGGGGGCAATCAGCCCCAGCATTTT. Its translation: CASSLGGGNQPQHF.

V and J are TRBV19 and TRBJ2-7; D uncertain. V lost 6 bases, J lost 2 bases, and 11 bases lay in between. The CDR3 sequence is 13 residues long. The V gene's germline CDR1 is LNHDA and CDR2 SQIVND (reference sequence). Here the CDR3 reads CASSWQAAYEQYF. The CDR3 DNA follows: TGTGCCAGTAGCTGGCAGGCAGCCTACGAGCAGTACTTC.

The gene calls are TRBV28 and TRBJ2-3, with D unresolved. The CDR3 has 15 amino acids. V lost 4 bases, J lost 0 bases, and 11 bases lay in between. Germline-derived CDR1 and CDR2 are MDHEN and SYDVKM. CDR3 sequence reads: CASSSGRFSTDTQYF. The CDR3 nucleotides are TGTGCCAGCAGTTCTGGCAGGTTCAGCACAGATACGCAGTATTTT.

Only a few counts were recorded for this clone. The chain is built from TRBV11-2 and TRBJ1-1; D not resolved. Looked up from germline, CDR1 is SGHAT and CDR2 is FQNNGV. The CDR3 has 14 amino acids. Between the trimmed V and J ends, which lost 7 bases and 1 base, there was a span of 13 bases. The CDR3 protein is CASTPESWNTEAFF. The DNA of the CDR3 is TGTGCCAGCACCCCGGAGTCTTGGAACACTGAAGCTTTCTTT.

To note about this clone: In the same sample, other DNA sequences code for this CDR3. The J gene is TRBJ1-5, the V gene TRBV27, with D possibly TRBD1 on 5 matching bases. Per germline, CDR1 MNHEY and CDR2 SMNVEV (reference sequence). The CDR3 contains 15 residues. The V end lost 3 bases, the J end lost 2 bases, and 11 bases lay between the germline ends. For the CDR3, the DNA is TGTGCCAGCAGTTTTTCCGGGGGAGGCAATCAGCCCCAGCATTTT. It yields the protein CASSFSGGGNQPQHF.

The chain has TRBV29-1 and TRBJ1-3; D call uncertain. The CDR3 sequence is 12 residues long. Germline CDR1 SQVTM, CDR2 ANQGSEA. V was pared by 7 bases and J by 2 bases, with 9 bases between. Written as DNA, the CDR3 is TGCAGCGGGGGAACTCCTGGAAACACCATATATTTT. Translation gives CSGGTPGNTIYF.

V usage is TRBV2 and J usage is TRBJ1-5; the D is unclear. Germline V lookup: CDR1 SNHLY, CDR2 FYNNEI. This CDR3 is built from 16 residues. The V end lost 5 bases, the J end lost 6 bases, and 20 bases lay between the germline ends. As DNA, the CDR3 is TGTGCCAGCAGTAATCCCATCGGCGGCTTGGGTCAGCCCCAGCATTTT. Its protein product is CASSNPIGGLGQPQHF.

As to this clone: A junction boundary mismatches the germline segment, possibly from a read error. The chain carries TRBV5-6 and TRBJ2-7; D is ambiguous. This CDR3 has 13 amino acids. Germline V CDR1 and CDR2: SGHDT, YYEEEE. The CDR3 protein is CASSFFVSHEQYF. CDR3 nucleotide sequence: TGTGCCAGCAGCTTTTTCGTCTCCCACGAGCAGTACTTC.

The rearrangement joins TRBV19 to TRBJ1-2, with unresolved D. This CDR3 region has 13 residues. Germline CDR1 is LNHDA and CDR2 is SQIVND (reference sequence). Trimming took off 5 bases at V and 7 bases at J, with 14 bases between the two ends. The CDR3 coding sequence is TGTGCCAGTAGTTCTAATCCTCGGGCTGGCTACACCTTC. Its protein product is CASSSNPRAGYTF.

This chain links TRBV6-5 with TRBJ1-2; possibly TRBD1 for D (6 bases). The CDR3 length is 14 residues. With 5 bases removed from V and 3 bases from J, the gap between germline ends came to 13 bases. Germline assignment: CDR1 MNHEY and CDR2 SVGAGI. CDR3 coding DNA: TGTGCCAGCAGTGCGGGGGGCGCGCACTATGGCTACACCTTC. As protein: CASSAGGAHYGYTF.

The V gene is TRBV5-1, the J gene TRBJ2-1; D is unclear. The germline V gene encodes CDR1 SGHRS and CDR2 YFSETQ. The CDR3 is 13 amino acids. V was pared by 0 bases and J by 8 bases, with 9 bases between. This CDR3 is CASSLDPGDEQFF. CDR3 in DNA: TGCGCCAGCAGCTTGGATCCAGGAGATGAGCAGTTCTTC.

The chain employs TRBV9 and TRBJ1-1, with a tentative D call TRBD1 (5 bases). CDR1 is SGDLS, CDR2 YYNGEE, per germline. V gave up 5 bases and J gave up 7 bases, with 15 bases separating them. This CDR3 is 13 amino acids long. The CDR3 DNA sequence: TGTGCCAGCAGGGGTCAGGGATCGGGTGAAGCTTTCTTT. It encodes CASRGQGSGEAFF.

J is TRBJ2-1 and V is TRBV10-2, with 7 bases identical to TRBD1. In germline, CDR1 is WSHSY, CDR2 SAAADI. V lost 3 bases to trimming and J lost 5 bases; unmatched junction nucleotides: 7. The CDR3 is made up of 15 amino acids. CDR3 nucleotide sequence: TGCGCCAGCAGTGATCCGACAGGGTGGGACAATGAGCAGTTCTTC. Translation gives CASSDPTGWDNEQFF.

The CDR3 loop reads CASSIEGRRAWVYNEQFF. CDR3 sequence (DNA): TGTGCCAGTAGTATAGAAGGTCGGCGGGCCTGGGTTTACAATGAGCAGTTCTTC. V usage is TRBV19 and J usage is TRBJ2-1, with D tentatively TRBD2 (5 bases). V shed 0 bases and J shed 4 bases, with 19 bases lying between them. In germline, CDR1 is LNHDA, CDR2 SQIVND (reference sequence). The CDR3 length is 18 residues.

The chain carries TRBV29-1 and TRBJ2-7; 9 nucleotides agree with TRBD1. The V segment lost 1 base and the J segment 3 bases; nucleotides outside the gene matches: 13. CDR3 length equals 17 residues. Germline lookup yields CDR1 SQVTM and CDR2 ANQGSEA. In DNA form, the CDR3 reads TGCAGCGTTGAAGGAACCGGTGACAGGGGGGTCATCTACGAGCAGTACTTC. Amino acid sequence: CSVEGTGDRGVIYEQYF.

A single count supports this clone. The rearrangement uses TRBV7-2 and TRBJ2-5; 11 nucleotides align to TRBD2. V shed 1 base and J 4 bases; nucleotides not matched to a gene: 5. Germline lookup yields CDR1 SGHTA and CDR2 FQGNSA. This CDR3 has 16 amino acids. CDR3 in amino acids: CASSLVAGGPRETQYF. CDR3 DNA sequence: TGTGCCAGCAGCTTAGTAGCGGGAGGGCCCAGAGAGACCCAGTACTTC.

V gene TRBV5-1 combines with J gene TRBJ2-7; 9 nucleotides agree with TRBD1. Trimming removed 5 bases from V and 5 bases from J; junction bases left unmatched: 8. Germline CDR1 reads SGHRS; CDR2 reads YFSETQ. The CDR3 has 14 amino acids. The CDR3 reads CASSRTGGGDEQYF. The CDR3, as DNA: TGCGCCAGCAGTAGAACAGGGGGCGGCGACGAGCAGTACTTC. The complete variable domain, with remaining parts taken from reference TRBV5-1 and TRBJ2-7, reads KAGVTQTPRYLIKTRGQQVTLSCSPISGHRSVSWYQQTPGQGLQFLFEYFSETQRNKGNFPGRFSGRQFSNSRSEMNVSTLELGDSALYLCASSRTGGGDEQYFGPGTRLTVT.

V usage is TRBV30 and J usage is TRBJ1-1, with D maybe TRBD1 (5 bases). The germline V and J ends were trimmed by 3 bases and 1 base, with 24 bases remaining between them. The CDR3 extends over 18 amino acids. Germline V gene sequence: CDR1 GTSNPN, CDR2 SVGIG (reference sequence). CDR3 sequence: CAWRVQAGEGKGNTEAFF. The CDR3 DNA reads as TGTGCCTGGAGGGTCCAGGCCGGGGAGGGGAAAGGGAACACTGAAGCTTTCTTT.

This clone has just one count. This sequence joins TRBV7-9 and TRBJ2-3; no definite D call. Germline V CDR1 and CDR2: SEHNR, FQNEAQ (reference sequence). The CDR3 extends over 14 amino acids. V dropped 1 base and J dropped 6 bases, with 11 bases sitting between them. CDR3 residues: CASSLELDRDTQYF. CDR3 sequence (DNA): TGTGCCAGCAGCTTAGAACTTGATAGGGATACGCAGTATTTT.

V is TRBV12-2 and J is TRBJ2-1; TRBD2, as called in the table, went unchecked against the DNA. TRBV12-2 has pseudogene status. The CDR3 sequence is 13 residues long. The CDR3 spells CASRLGGGLFEFF. The CDR3 bases are TGTGCAAGTCGCTTAGGCGGGGGGCTCTTCGAGTTCTTC.

The V call is TRBV12-5, the J call TRBJ2-5; D uncertain. The CDR3 extends over 11 amino acids. Trimming removed 3 bases from V and 4 bases from J, with 3 bases in between. Germline CDR1 and CDR2: LGHNT and FRNRAP. Here the CDR3 reads CASGLRETQYF. CDR3 bases: TGTGCTAGTGGTTTAAGAGAGACCCAGTACTTC.